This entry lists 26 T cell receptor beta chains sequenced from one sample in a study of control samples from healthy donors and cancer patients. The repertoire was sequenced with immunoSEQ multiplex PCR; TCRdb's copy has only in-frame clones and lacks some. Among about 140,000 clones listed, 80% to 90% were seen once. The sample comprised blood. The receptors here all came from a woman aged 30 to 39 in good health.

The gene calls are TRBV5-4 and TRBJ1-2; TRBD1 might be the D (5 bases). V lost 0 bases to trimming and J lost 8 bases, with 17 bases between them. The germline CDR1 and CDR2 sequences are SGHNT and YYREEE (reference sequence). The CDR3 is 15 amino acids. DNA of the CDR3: TGTGCCAGCAGCTTGGATCCAGGGTCAAGAAGCGGCTACACCTTC. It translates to CASSLDPGSRSGYTF.

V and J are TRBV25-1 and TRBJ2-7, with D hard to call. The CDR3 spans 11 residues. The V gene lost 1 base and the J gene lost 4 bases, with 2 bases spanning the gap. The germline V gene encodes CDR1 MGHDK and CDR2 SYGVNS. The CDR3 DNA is TGTGCCAGCAGTGAATCTTACGAGCAGTACTTC. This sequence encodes CASSESYEQYF.

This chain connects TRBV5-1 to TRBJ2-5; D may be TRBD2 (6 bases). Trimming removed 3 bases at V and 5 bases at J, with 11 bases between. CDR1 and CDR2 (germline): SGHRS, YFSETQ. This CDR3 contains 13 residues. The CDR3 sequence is CASSWGDLETQYF. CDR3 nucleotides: TGCGCCAGCAGCTGGGGGGATTTGGAGACCCAGTACTTC.

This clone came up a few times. CDR3 residues: CATSLASGVHEQFF. The CDR3 region has the DNA TGTGCCACCTCACTCGCGTCAGGAGTCCATGAGCAGTTCTTC. This chain joins TRBV3-1 (or the pseudogene TRBV3-2) and TRBJ2-1; D unclear. This CDR3 is 14 amino acids long. Trimming took 10 bases from V and 8 from J, leaving 21 bases between them. Germline CDR1 LGHDT, CDR2 YNNKEL (reference sequence).

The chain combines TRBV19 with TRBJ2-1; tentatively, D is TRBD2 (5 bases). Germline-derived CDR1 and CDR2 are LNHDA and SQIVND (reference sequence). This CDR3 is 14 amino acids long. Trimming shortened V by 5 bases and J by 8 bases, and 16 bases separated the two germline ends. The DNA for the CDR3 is TGTGCCAGTAGTCCGCGAGGGTCGGACGATGAGCAGTTCTTC. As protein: CASSPRGSDDEQFF.

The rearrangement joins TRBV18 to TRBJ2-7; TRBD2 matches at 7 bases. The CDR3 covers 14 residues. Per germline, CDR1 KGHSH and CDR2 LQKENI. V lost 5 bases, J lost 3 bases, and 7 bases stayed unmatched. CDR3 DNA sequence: TGTGCCAGCTCAAGCGGGACGACTCTCTACGAGCAGTACTTC. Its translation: CASSSGTTLYEQYF.

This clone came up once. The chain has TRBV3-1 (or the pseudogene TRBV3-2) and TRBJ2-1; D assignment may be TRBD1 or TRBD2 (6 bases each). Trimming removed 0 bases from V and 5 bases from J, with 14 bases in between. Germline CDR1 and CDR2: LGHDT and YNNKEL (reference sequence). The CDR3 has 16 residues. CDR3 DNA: TGTGCCAGCAGCCAAGATTGGGGGGCTCTTGACAATGAGCAGTTCTTC. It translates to CASSQDWGALDNEQFF.

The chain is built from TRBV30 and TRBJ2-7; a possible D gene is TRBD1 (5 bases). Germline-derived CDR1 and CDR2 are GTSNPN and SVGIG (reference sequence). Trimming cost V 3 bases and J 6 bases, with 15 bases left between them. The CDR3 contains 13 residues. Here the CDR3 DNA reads TGTGCCTGGAGGGGGCGGAAAATCCCCGAGCAGTACTTC. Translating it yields CAWRGRKIPEQYF.

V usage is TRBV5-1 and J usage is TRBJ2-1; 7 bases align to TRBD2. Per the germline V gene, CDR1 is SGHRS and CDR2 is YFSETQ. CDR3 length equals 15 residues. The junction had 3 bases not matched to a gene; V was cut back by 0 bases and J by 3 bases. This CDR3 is CASSLASGLYNEQFF. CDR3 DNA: TGCGCCAGCAGCTTGGCTAGCGGCCTCTACAATGAGCAGTTCTTC.

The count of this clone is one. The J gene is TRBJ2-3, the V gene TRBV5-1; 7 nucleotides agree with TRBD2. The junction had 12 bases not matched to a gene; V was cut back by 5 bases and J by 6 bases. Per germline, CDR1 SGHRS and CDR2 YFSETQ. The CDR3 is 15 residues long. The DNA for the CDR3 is TGCGCCAGCAGTCGAGGGGAGGGCAATCTGGATACGCAGTATTTT. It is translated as CASSRGEGNLDTQYF.

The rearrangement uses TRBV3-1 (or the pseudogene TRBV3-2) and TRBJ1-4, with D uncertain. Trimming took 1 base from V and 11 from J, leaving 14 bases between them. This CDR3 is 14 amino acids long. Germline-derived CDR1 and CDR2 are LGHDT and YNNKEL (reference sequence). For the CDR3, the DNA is TGTGCCAGCAGCCAAGGGTCTTTCCCGGGGAAACTGTTTTTT. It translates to CASSQGSFPGKLFF.

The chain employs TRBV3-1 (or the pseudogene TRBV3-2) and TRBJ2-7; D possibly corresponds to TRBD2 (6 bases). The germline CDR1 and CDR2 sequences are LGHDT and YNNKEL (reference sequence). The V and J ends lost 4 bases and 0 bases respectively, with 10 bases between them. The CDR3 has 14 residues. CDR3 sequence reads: CASSPGTGSYEQYF. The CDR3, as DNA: TGTGCCAGCAGCCCTGGGACTGGCTCCTACGAGCAGTACTTC.

Here the CDR3 reads CASSPDTNYGYTF. CDR3 in DNA: TGTGCCAGCAGTCCGGACACTAACTATGGCTACACCTTC. The V gene is TRBV28, the J gene TRBJ1-2; a weak D match, TRBD1 (5 bases). The V gene lost 5 bases and the J gene lost 0 bases, with 7 bases spanning the gap. The CDR3 totals 13 residues. CDR1 is MDHEN and CDR2 is SYDVKM in the germline V gene.

The CDR3 nucleotides read TGTGCCAGCAGCTTAGTTTCTCAGCGAGACTCCTACGAGCAGTACTTC. This sequence encodes CASSLVSQRDSYEQYF. The rearrangement uses TRBV11-3 and TRBJ2-7, with unresolved D. Germline V CDR1 and CDR2: SGHNT, YENEEA. The CDR3 loop spans 16 amino acids. Trimming cost V 1 base and J 0 bases, with 13 bases left between them.

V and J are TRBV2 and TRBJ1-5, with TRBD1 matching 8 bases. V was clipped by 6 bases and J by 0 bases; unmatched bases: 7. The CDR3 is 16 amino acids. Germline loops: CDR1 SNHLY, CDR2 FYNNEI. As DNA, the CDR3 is TGTGCCAGCAGCCCCCGGACAGGGAGTAGCAATCAGCCCCAGCATTTT. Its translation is CASSPRTGSSNQPQHF.

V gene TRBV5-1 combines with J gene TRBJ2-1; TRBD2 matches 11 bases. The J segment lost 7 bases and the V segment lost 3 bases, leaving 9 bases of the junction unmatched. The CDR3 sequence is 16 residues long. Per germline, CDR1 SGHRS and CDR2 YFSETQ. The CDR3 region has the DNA TGCGCCAGCAGCTCCCTAGCGGGAGGTCTGACGAATGAGCAGTTCTTC. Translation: CASSSLAGGLTNEQFF.

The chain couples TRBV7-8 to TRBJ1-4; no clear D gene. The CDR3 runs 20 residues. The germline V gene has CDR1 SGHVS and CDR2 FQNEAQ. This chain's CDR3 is CFSNLRIGAPVCGFCEKLFF. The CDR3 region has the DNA TGTTTCAGCAACTTGCGGATAGGAGCCCCAGTCTGTGGTTTCTGTGAAAAACTGTTTTTT.

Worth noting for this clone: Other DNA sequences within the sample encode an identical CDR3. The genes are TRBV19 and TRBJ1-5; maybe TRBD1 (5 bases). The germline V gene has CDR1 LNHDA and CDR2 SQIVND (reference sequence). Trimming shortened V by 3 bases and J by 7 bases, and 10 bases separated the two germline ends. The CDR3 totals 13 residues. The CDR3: CASSMGRDQPQHF. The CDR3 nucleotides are TGTGCCAGTAGTATGGGCAGGGACCAGCCCCAGCATTTT.

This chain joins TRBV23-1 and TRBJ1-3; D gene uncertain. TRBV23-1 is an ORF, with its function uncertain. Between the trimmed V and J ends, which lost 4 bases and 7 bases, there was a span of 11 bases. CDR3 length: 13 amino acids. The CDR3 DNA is TGCGCCAGCAGTCCCCTCTTTGGGAACACCATATATTTT. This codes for CASSPLFGNTIYF.

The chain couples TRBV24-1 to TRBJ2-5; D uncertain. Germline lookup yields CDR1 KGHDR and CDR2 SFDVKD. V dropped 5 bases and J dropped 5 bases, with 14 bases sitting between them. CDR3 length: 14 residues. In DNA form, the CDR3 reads TGTGCCACCAGTGCAAGCGCTCCCGGGGAGACCCAGTACTTC. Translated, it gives CATSASAPGETQYF.

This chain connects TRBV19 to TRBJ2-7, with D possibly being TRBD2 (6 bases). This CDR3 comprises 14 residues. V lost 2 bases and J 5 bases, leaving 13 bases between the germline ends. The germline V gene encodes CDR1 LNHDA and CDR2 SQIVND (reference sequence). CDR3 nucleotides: TGTGCCAGTAGTATAACGGGGGATGAGAACGAGCAGTACTTC. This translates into CASSITGDENEQYF.

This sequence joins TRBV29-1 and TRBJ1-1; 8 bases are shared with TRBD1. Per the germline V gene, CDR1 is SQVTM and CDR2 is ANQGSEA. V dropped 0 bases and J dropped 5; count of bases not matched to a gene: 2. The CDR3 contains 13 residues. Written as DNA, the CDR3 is TGCAGCGTTGAAGAAAACAGGGGGACTGAAGCTTTCTTT. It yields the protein CSVEENRGTEAFF.

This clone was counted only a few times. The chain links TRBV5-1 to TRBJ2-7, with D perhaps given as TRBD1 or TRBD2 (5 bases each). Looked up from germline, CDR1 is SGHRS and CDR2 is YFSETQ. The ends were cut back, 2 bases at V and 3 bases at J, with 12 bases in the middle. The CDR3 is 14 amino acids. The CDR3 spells CASSFGTEGYEQYF. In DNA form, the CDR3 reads TGCGCCAGCAGCTTCGGGACCGAGGGCTACGAGCAGTACTTC.

As DNA, the CDR3 is TGTGCCAGCAGCCCAAGCATGGGTGGTGGCTACACCTTC. This sequence encodes CASSPSMGGGYTF. V gene TRBV28 combines with J gene TRBJ1-2; no definite D call. The CDR3 is made up of 13 amino acids. Germline CDR1 and CDR2: MDHEN and SYDVKM. The V end lost 6 bases, the J end lost 7 bases, and 15 bases lay between the germline ends.

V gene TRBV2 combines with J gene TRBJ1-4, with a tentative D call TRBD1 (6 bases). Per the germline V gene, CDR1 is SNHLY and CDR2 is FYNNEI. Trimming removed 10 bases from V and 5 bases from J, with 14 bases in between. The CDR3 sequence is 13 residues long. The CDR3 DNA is TGTGCCACCCACAGGGATCACAATGAAAAACTGTTTTTT. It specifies CATHRDHNEKLFF.

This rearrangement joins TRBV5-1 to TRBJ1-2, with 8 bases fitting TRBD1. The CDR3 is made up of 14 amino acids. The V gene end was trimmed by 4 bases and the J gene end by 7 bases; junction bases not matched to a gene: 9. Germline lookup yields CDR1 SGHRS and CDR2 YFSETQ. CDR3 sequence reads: CASSQNDRGGGYTF. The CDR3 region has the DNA TGCGCCAGCAGCCAGAACGACAGGGGAGGTGGCTACACCTTC.